One and the same sample provided the 27 T cell receptor beta chains below, sequenced in a study of CD8+CD57+ T cells in acquired aplastic anemia. For sequencing, patients were chosen who had shown expansion of CD8+CD57+ cells by flow cytometry. CDR3 and TCR beta VDJ profiling relied on genomic DNA as the template. In TCRdb, the reads were re-called with MiXCR into one record per CDR3 protein. Of roughly 290,000 distinct CDR3 sequences listed, around three fifths are singletons. Sample: sorted CD4+, CD8+, or CD8+CD57+ T cells (not recorded which) from PBMCs. These receptors came from a human donor with aplastic anemia.

The gene calls are TRBV29-1 and TRBJ2-5; D gene uncertain. Germline CDR1 is SQVTM and CDR2 is ANQGSEA. The V gene lost 8 bases and the J gene lost 2 bases, with 18 bases spanning the gap. The CDR3 has 14 amino acids. CDR3 sequence reads: CSSYVGLGQETQYF. Here the CDR3 DNA reads TGCAGCAGTTATGTGGGGTTAGGGCAAGAGACCCAGTACTTC.

The chain uses TRBV6-2 or TRBV6-3 and TRBJ2-7, with 7 bases aligning to TRBD2. CDR3 size: 15 residues. Looked up from germline, CDR1 is MNHEY and CDR2 is SVGEGT. The ends lost 3 bases at V and 7 bases at J; junction bases unmatched: 12. The DNA for the CDR3 is TGTGCCAGCAGTTATAACTCGGGGGAGGGGACGGAGCAGTACTTC. It translates to CASSYNSGEGTEQYF.

The chain links TRBV13 to TRBJ1-6; 8 bases match TRBD1. Germline V lookup: CDR1 PRHDT, CDR2 FYEKMQ (reference sequence). V was pared by 0 bases and J by 7 bases, with 8 bases of the junction left unmatched. The CDR3 is 17 residues long. The CDR3 sequence is CASSLGLNTGGNSPLHF. The CDR3 nucleotides are TGTGCCAGCAGCTTAGGCCTAAATACAGGGGGGAATTCACCCCTCCACTTT.

For this clonotype: Because the CDR3 is missing its conserved closing phenylalanine or tryptophan, this is likely a read error. The chain couples TRBV11-2 to TRBJ2-7; 8 bases agree with TRBD2. From germline, CDR1 is SGHAT and CDR2 FQNNGV. The CDR3 extends over 14 amino acids. Unmatched junction bases numbered 4, after V lost 1 base and J lost 5 bases. The CDR3 reads CASSLAGLAHEQYL. The CDR3 region has the DNA TGTGCCAGCAGCTTAGCAGGACTAGCCCACGAGCAGTACCTC.

V and J are TRBV9 and TRBJ1-4, with a possible D match to TRBD1 (5 bases). V was clipped by 0 bases and J by 5 bases, with 14 bases between them. CDR1 and CDR2 from the germline V gene are SGDLS and YYNGEE. This CDR3 spans 16 amino acids. Here the CDR3 DNA reads TGTGCCAGCAGCGTAGGAACAGGCAGGACAAATGAAAAACTGTTTTTT. Encoded protein: CASSVGTGRTNEKLFF. The full variable domain, rest sourced from reference TRBV9 and TRBJ1-4, is DSGVTQTPKHLITATGQRVTLRCSPRSGDLSVYWYQQSLDQGLQFLIQYYNGEERAKGNILERFSAQQFPDLHSELNLSSLELGDSALYFCASSVGTGRTNEKLFFGSGTQLSVL.

The V call is TRBV24-1, the J call TRBJ2-2; 9 positions match TRBD2. The ends lost 5 bases at V and 6 bases at J; junction bases unmatched: 6. CDR3 length equals 15 residues. Germline V gene sequence: CDR1 KGHDR, CDR2 SFDVKD. The CDR3 DNA reads TGTGCCACCAGTGTTAGCGGGAGAAGCCCCGGGGAGCTGTTTTTT. It is translated as CATSVSGRSPGELFF.

This clonotype was counted many times. The gene calls are TRBV7-8 and TRBJ2-3; D gene uncertain. Trimming cost V 6 bases and J 0 bases, with 10 bases left between them. The CDR3 totals 14 residues. Germline lookup yields CDR1 SGHVS and CDR2 FQNEAQ. CDR3: CASRPILSTDTQYF. The CDR3 DNA reads TGTGCCAGCAGACCGATCCTTAGCACAGATACGCAGTATTTT.

The rearrangement uses TRBV24-1 and TRBJ1-2; D gene unclear. V was trimmed by 3 bases and J by 2 bases, leaving 6 bases between them. CDR3 size: 13 residues. Looked up from germline, CDR1 is KGHDR and CDR2 is SFDVKD. The CDR3 DNA sequence: TGTGCCACCAGTGATCGCAGGAACTATGGCTACACCTTC. The encoded protein is CATSDRRNYGYTF.

This clonotype was detected many times. CDR3 protein: CASSDTTGNQPQHF. The CDR3 DNA sequence: TGTGCCAGCAGCGACACAACCGGCAATCAGCCCCAGCATTTT. The chain carries TRBV25-1 and TRBJ1-5; D is ambiguous. The CDR3 spans 14 residues. Between the trimmed V and J ends, which lost 6 bases and 2 bases, there was a span of 11 bases. Looked up from germline, CDR1 is MGHDK and CDR2 is SYGVNS.

This clonotype was detected ten times or more. This chain links TRBV20-1 with TRBJ1-1; D may be TRBD1 (5 bases). Germline V gene lookup returns CDR1 DFQATT and CDR2 SNEGSKA (reference sequence). Trimming left V 5 bases short and J 11 bases short, with 21 bases between. This CDR3 spans 13 amino acids. The CDR3 region has the DNA TGCAGTGCTCATCTTTCAGGGAGCGGAGCGGCTTTCTTT. It translates to CSAHLSGSGAAFF.

V gene TRBV12-3 or TRBV12-4 combines with J gene TRBJ2-5; maybe TRBD2 (5 bases). The CDR3 has 18 amino acids. Trimming took off 5 bases at V and 4 bases at J, with 26 bases between the two ends. The CDR3, as DNA: TGTGCCAGCAGTCCCGGTGCCAGCAAGGGTGAGGCGGGAGAGACCCAGTACTTC. Encoded protein: CASSPGASKGEAGETQYF.

The chain is built from TRBV19 and TRBJ2-5; 11 bases fit TRBD1. Trimming removed 4 bases from V and 3 bases from J; junction bases left unmatched: 7. The length of the CDR3 is 16 residues. Germline assignment: CDR1 LNHDA and CDR2 SQIVND (reference sequence). CDR3: CASSNRRGQGEETQYF. CDR3 coding DNA: TGTGCCAGTAGTAACCGCCGGGGACAGGGGGAAGAGACCCAGTACTTC.

This clonotype was seen a handful of times. The CDR3 bases are TGTGCCAGCAGCTTGCCCAGCGCACCAACTGGAAACACCATATATTTT. This encodes CASSLPSAPTGNTIYF. This chain joins TRBV5-5 and TRBJ1-3; D is uncertain. V was cut by 1 base and J by 2 bases, with 13 bases left in between. Germline loops: CDR1 SGHKS, CDR2 YYEKEE (reference sequence). This CDR3 is 16 amino acids long.

This clonotype was seen only a few times. The rearrangement links TRBV10-3 to TRBJ2-7; 9 bases map to TRBD1. Germline-derived CDR1 and CDR2 are ENHRY and SYGVKD. This CDR3 comprises 18 residues. V was clipped by 0 bases and J by 1 base; unmatched bases: 10. CDR3: CAISESATPGQGSYEQYF. The CDR3 DNA sequence: TGTGCCATCAGTGAGTCTGCAACCCCGGGACAGGGTTCCTACGAGCAGTACTTC.

J is TRBJ2-2 and V is TRBV5-6; 9 bases agree with TRBD1. The CDR3 sequence is 15 residues long. Germline lookup yields CDR1 SGHDT and CDR2 YYEEEE. The J segment lost 3 bases and the V segment lost 5 bases, leaving 5 bases of the junction unmatched. As DNA, the CDR3 is TGTGCCAGCAGGGCCGGGACAGGGTACACCGGGGAGCTGTTTTTT. Its protein product is CASRAGTGYTGELFF.

In nucleotides, the CDR3 is TGCAGTGCTTCACAGGGGAATACTGAAGCTTTCTTT. The encoded protein is CSASQGNTEAFF. The rearrangement links TRBV20-1 to TRBJ1-1; 7 nucleotides match TRBD1. The CDR3 spans 12 residues. The V gene end was trimmed by 5 bases and the J gene end by 5 bases; junction bases not matched to a gene: 5. The germline CDR1 and CDR2 sequences are DFQATT and SNEGSKA (reference sequence).

CDR3 protein: CASTPRSSGNTIYF. The CDR3 DNA is TGTGCCAGCACCCCACGAAGCTCTGGAAACACCATATATTTT. The chain employs TRBV7-9 and TRBJ1-3, with D hard to call. Trimming pared 7 bases from V and 0 bases from J, leaving 10 bases between. This CDR3 has 14 residues. Per the germline V gene, CDR1 is SEHNR and CDR2 is FQNEAQ (reference sequence).

The V call is TRBV7-6, the J call TRBJ2-5, with a weak D call TRBD2 (5 bases). CDR1 is SGHVS, CDR2 FNYEAQ, per germline. The CDR3 extends over 16 amino acids. Trimming took 2 bases from V and 5 from J, leaving 18 bases between them. CDR3 in amino acids: CASSLSWLADRETQYF. The CDR3 DNA reads as TGTGCCAGCAGCTTATCTTGGCTAGCCGATCGGGAGACCCAGTACTTC.

The CDR3 sequence: CASSEFGGSYNEQFF. Written as DNA, the CDR3 is TGCGCCAGCAGTGAGTTTGGGGGGTCCTACAATGAGCAGTTCTTC. J is TRBJ2-1 and V is TRBV10-2, with a weak D call TRBD2 (6 bases). V shed 1 base and J shed 1 base, with 8 bases lying between them. The length of the CDR3 is 15 residues. Germline V CDR1 and CDR2: WSHSY, SAAADI.

The rearrangement links TRBV20-1 to TRBJ1-2; D gene unclear. Trimming stripped 2 bases from V and 2 bases from J, with 9 bases between. Germline V gene sequence: CDR1 DFQATT, CDR2 SNEGSKA (reference sequence). This CDR3 has 13 amino acids. CDR3 protein: CSARLDRNYGYTF. The CDR3 nucleotides read TGCAGTGCTAGACTAGACCGAAACTATGGCTACACCTTC.

This rearrangement joins TRBV7-2 to TRBJ1-6; D is ambiguous. The V and J ends lost 1 base and 3 bases respectively, with 4 bases between them. Per the germline V gene, CDR1 is SGHTA and CDR2 is FQGNSA. CDR3 size: 14 residues. CDR3 coding DNA: TGTGCCAGCAGCTTAGGGGTCTATAATTCACCCCTCCACTTT. Amino acid sequence: CASSLGVYNSPLHF.

This clonotype was picked up many times. The chain links TRBV7-2 to TRBJ2-3; 7 nucleotides line up with TRBD2. The J segment lost 7 bases and the V segment lost 2 bases, leaving 3 bases of the junction unmatched. The CDR3 runs 13 residues. CDR1 and CDR2 from the germline V gene are SGHTA and FQGNSA. The chain's CDR3 is CASSLLSGNTQYF. As DNA, the CDR3 is TGTGCCAGCAGCTTATTAAGCGGGAATACGCAGTATTTT.

Concerning this clonotype itself: At one boundary the junction diverges from the germline segment, which might be a read error. This chain uses TRBV10-1 with TRBJ1-6, with 8 bases lining up with TRBD1. There are 14 residues in the CDR3. Germline-derived CDR1 and CDR2 are WNHNN and SYGVQD (reference sequence). DNA of the CDR3: TGCGCCAGCAGTGGGACAGGGAATGATTCACCCCCCCACTTT. Its translation: CASSGTGNDSPPHF.

The V gene is TRBV2, the J gene TRBJ1-5; 7 nucleotides line up with TRBD1. The CDR3 is 15 residues long. The junction had 7 bases not matched to a gene; V was cut back by 4 bases and J by 4 bases. Germline CDR1 and CDR2: SNHLY and FYNNEI. CDR3 sequence (DNA): TGTGCCAGCAGTGTTAGGACAGGTAATAATCAGCCCCAGCATTTT. The encoded protein is CASSVRTGNNQPQHF.

The chain recombines TRBV25-1 with TRBJ2-2; 11 bases are shared with TRBD2. Germline V CDR1 and CDR2: MGHDK, SYGVNS. V dropped 6 bases and J dropped 2; count of bases not matched to a gene: 17. The CDR3 contains 20 residues. CDR3 sequence: CASSPSSLLAGGPNTGELFF. CDR3 nucleotides: TGTGCCAGCAGCCCATCATCCCTTCTAGCGGGAGGCCCTAACACCGGGGAGCTGTTTTTT.

The chain carries TRBV20-1 and TRBJ2-3; TRBD2 matches at 15 bases. From germline, CDR1 is DFQATT and CDR2 SNEGSKA (reference sequence). CDR3 length equals 16 residues. The J segment lost 7 bases and the V segment lost 0 bases, leaving 5 bases of the junction unmatched. The CDR3 sequence is CSARDLGTSGGYTQYF. Here the CDR3 DNA reads TGCAGTGCTAGAGATCTAGGGACTAGCGGGGGGTATACGCAGTATTTT.

This chain joins TRBV20-1 and TRBJ2-7, with D unresolved. Trimming removed 6 bases at V and 7 bases at J, with 13 bases between. Germline V CDR1 and CDR2: DFQATT, SNEGSKA (reference sequence). There are 11 residues in the CDR3. As DNA, the CDR3 is TGCAGTGCGCTACCAGGAAGGGAGCAGTACTTC. This translates into CSALPGREQYF.